The present entry profiles one T cell receptor beta chain with its context. This sample is part of a study of blood T cell repertoires in COVID-19. In the study overall: Acute-phase and convalescent COVID-19 samples originated in the United States, Italy and Spain. The cDNA or gDNA used as material had been derived from T cells, B-cell-depleted T cells, or PBMCs.

Generated by immunoSEQ multiplex PCR, the TCRdb table keeps only in-frame clones and is missing some. The sample has just over 300,000 clones, approximately 89% seen once. The specimen sequenced was peripheral blood. This TCR was recovered from a woman aged 25-40 years with COVID-19, enrolled during active disease.

The CDR3: CASSPKDRVRGGGYTF. DNA of the CDR3: TGTGCCAGCAGCCCCAAAGACAGGGTACGAGGTGGCGGCTACACCTTC. The chain is built from TRBV3-1 (or the pseudogene TRBV3-2) and TRBJ1-2, with 7 nucleotides matching TRBD1. Germline V lookup: CDR1 LGHDT, CDR2 YNNKEL (reference sequence). The CDR3 runs 16 residues. V trimming: 4 bases; J trimming: 8 bases; junction bases outside the gene matches: 16.